This T cell receptor (beta chain) was obtained from a study of ipilimumab plus nivolumab after autologous stem cell transplantation. The wider study: Patients received a median of roughly five ipilimumab and 8 or 9 nivolumab doses.

Germline V CDR1 and CDR2: SNHLY, FYNNEI. V was shortened by 7 bases and J by 3 bases, with 16 bases between the two germline ends. CDR3 length: 14 amino acids. Data came from immunoSEQ multiplex PCR; TCRdb stores just in-frame clones and leaves some out. Altogether around 17,000 clones are present, approximately 75% being singletons, with the ten largest covering 20%. Checkpoint therapy with ipilimumab 1 mg/kg began 14 to 28 days after transplant. The gene calls are TRBV2 and TRBJ2-7; D may be TRBD1 or TRBD2 (5 bases each). The clonotype comes from a male donor with diffuse large B-cell lymphoma. The sequenced sample was PBMCs, obtained in a trial of ipilimumab plus nivolumab as post-transplant consolidation. The CDR3 DNA sequence: TGTGCCAGCACCCCGGGACGGATTTACTACGAGCAGTACTTC. Its protein product is CASTPGRIYYEQYF. Full variable domain (missing parts from reference TRBV2 and TRBJ2-7): EPEVTQTPSHQVTQMGQEVILRCVPISNHLYFYWYRQILGQKVEFLVSFYNNEISEKSEIFDDQFSVERPDGSNFTLKIRSTKLEDSAMYFCASTPGRIYYEQYFGPGTRLTVT.